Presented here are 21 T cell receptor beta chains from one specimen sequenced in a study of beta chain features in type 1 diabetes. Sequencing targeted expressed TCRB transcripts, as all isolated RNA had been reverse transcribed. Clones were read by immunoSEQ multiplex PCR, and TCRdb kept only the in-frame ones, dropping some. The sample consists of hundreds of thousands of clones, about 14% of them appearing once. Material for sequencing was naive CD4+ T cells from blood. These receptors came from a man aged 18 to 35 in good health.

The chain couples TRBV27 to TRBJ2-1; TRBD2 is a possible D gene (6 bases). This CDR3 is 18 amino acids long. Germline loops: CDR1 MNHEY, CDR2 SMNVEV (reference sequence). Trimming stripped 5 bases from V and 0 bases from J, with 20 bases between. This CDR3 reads CASSPLTRRRASYNEQFF. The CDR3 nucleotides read TGTGCCAGCAGTCCCTTGACTAGGAGGCGGGCCTCCTACAATGAGCAGTTCTTC.

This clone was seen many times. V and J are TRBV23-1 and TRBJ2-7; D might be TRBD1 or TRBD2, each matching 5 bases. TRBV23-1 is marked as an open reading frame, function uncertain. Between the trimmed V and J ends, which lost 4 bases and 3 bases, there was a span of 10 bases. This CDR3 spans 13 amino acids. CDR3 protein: CASSRDVNYEQYF. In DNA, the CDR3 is TGCGCCAGCAGTCGGGACGTGAACTACGAGCAGTACTTC.

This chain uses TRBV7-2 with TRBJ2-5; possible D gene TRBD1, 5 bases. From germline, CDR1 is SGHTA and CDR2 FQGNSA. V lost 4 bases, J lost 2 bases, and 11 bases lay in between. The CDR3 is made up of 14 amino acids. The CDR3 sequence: CASSYSGLQETQYF. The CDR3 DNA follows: TGTGCCAGCAGCTACTCAGGGTTGCAAGAGACCCAGTACTTC. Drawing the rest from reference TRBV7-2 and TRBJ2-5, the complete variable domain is GAGVSQSPSNKVTEKGKDVELRCDPISGHTALYWYRQSLGQGLEFLIYFQGNSAPDKSGLPSDRFSAERTGGSVSTLTIQRTQQEDSAVYLCASSYSGLQETQYFGPGTRLLVL.

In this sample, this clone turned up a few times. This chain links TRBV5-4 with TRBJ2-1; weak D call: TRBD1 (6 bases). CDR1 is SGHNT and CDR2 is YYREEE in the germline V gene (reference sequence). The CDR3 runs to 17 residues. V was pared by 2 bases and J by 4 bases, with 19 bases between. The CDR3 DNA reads TGTGCCAGCAGCTTTGCATGGTTTCTGGGGGCTTACAATGAGCAGTTCTTC. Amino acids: CASSFAWFLGAYNEQFF.

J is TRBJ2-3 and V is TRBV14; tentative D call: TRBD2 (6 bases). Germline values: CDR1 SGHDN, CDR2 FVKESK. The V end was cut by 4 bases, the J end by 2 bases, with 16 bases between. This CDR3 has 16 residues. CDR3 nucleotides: TGTGCCAGCAGCCCGGAGGGGCAGCGCCACACAGATACGCAGTATTTT. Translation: CASSPEGQRHTDTQYF.

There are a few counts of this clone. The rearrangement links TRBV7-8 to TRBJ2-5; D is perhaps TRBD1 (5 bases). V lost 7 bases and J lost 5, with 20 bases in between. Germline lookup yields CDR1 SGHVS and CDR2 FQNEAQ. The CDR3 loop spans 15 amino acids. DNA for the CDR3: TGTGCCAGCATGCGCGGCAGGGCGCCCGGCGAGACCCAGTACTTC. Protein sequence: CASMRGRAPGETQYF.

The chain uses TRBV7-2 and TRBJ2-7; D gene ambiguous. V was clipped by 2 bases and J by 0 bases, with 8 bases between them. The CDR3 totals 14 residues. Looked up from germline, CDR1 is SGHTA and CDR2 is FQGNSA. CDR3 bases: TGTGCCAGCAGCTTATACGGCGGCTCCTACGAGCAGTACTTC. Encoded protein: CASSLYGGSYEQYF.

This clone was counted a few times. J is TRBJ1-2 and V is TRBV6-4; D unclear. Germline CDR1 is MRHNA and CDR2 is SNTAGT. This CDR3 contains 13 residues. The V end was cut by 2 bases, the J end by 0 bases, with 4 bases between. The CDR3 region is CASSDRANYGYTF. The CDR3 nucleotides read TGTGCCAGCAGTGACAGGGCTAACTATGGCTACACCTTC.

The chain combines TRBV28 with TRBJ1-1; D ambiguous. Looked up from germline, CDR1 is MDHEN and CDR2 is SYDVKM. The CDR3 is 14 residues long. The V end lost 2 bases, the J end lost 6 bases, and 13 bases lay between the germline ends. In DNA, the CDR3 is TGTGCCAGCAGTTTAGTGGGTAGGTTGGCTGAAGCTTTCTTT. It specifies CASSLVGRLAEAFF.

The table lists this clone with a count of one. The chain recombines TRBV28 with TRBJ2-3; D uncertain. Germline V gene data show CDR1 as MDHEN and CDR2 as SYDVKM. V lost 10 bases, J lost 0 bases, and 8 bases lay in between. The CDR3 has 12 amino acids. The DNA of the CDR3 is TGTGCCATATCGACTAGCACAGATACGCAGTATTTT. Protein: CAISTSTDTQYF. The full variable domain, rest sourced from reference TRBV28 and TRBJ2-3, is DVKVTQSSRYLVKRTGEKVFLECVQDMDHENMFWYRQDPGLGLRLIYFSYDVKMKEKGDIPEGYSVSREKKERFSLILESASTNQTSMYLCAISTSTDTQYFGPGTRLTVL.

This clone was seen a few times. CDR3 in DNA: TGTGCCAGCAGGTCTTCGGGGAGCTCCTACAATGAGCAGTTCTTC. Protein product: CASRSSGSSYNEQFF. V gene TRBV7-3 combines with J gene TRBJ2-1; weak D call: TRBD2 (5 bases). Germline V gives CDR1 SGHTA, CDR2 FQGTGA. The CDR3 spans 15 residues. V was trimmed by 6 bases and J by 0 bases, leaving 12 bases between them.

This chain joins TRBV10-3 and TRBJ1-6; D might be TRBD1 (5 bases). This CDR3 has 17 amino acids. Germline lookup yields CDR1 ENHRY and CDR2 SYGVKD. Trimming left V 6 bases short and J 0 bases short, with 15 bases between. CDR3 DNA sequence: TGTGCCATCAGAGGTGGTTCAGGGTTCTCCTATAATTCACCCCTCCACTTT. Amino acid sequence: CAIRGGSGFSYNSPLHF.

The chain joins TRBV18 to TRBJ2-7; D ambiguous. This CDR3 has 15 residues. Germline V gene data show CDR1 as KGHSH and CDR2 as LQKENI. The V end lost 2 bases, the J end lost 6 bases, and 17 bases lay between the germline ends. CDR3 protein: CASSPGRVSVREQYF. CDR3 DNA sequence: TGTGCCAGCTCACCAGGTAGGGTTTCGGTTCGCGAGCAGTACTTC.

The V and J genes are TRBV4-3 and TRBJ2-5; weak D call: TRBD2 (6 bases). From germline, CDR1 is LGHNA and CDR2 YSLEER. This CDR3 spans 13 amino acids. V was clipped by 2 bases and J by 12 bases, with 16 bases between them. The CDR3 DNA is TGCGCCAGCAGCCAAATTATAGGAGGGACTGAGTACTTC. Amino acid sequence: CASSQIIGGTEYF.

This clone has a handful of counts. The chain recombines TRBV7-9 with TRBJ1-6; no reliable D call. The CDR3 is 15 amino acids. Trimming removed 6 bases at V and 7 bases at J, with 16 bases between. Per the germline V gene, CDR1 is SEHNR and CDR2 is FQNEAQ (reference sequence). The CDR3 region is CASRPPGGGNSPLHF. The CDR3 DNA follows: TGTGCCAGCAGGCCCCCGGGAGGTGGAAATTCACCCCTCCACTTT.

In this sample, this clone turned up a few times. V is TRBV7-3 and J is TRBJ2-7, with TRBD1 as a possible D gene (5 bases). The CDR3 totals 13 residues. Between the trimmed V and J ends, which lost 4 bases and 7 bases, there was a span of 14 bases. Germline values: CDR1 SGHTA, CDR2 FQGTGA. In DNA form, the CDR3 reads TGTGCCAGCAGCTCATCAGGGTCTGGAGAGCAGTACTTC. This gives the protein CASSSSGSGEQYF.

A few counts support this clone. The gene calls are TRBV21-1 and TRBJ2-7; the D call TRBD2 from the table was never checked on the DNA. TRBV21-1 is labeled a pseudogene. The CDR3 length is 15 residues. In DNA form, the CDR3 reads TGTGCCAGCAGCCCGCGACTAGAAGTCCACTACGAGCAGTACTTC. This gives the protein CASSPRLEVHYEQYF.

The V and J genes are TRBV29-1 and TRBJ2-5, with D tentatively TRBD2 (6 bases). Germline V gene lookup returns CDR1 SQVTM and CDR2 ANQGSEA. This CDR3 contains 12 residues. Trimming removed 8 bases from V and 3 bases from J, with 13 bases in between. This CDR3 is CSSGVLEETQYF. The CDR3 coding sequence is TGCAGCTCGGGGGTACTCGAAGAGACCCAGTACTTC.

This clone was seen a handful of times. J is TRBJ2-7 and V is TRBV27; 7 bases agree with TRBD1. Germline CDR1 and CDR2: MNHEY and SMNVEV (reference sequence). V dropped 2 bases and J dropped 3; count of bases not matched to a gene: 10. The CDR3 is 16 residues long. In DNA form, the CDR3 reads TGTGCCAGCAGTTTACTCAACAGGGGCCTATACTACGAGCAGTACTTC. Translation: CASSLLNRGLYYEQYF.

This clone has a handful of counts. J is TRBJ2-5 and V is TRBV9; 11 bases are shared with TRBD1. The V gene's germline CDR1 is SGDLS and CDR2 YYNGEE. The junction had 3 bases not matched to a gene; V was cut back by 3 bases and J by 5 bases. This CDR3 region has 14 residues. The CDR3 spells CASSEGQGAETQYF. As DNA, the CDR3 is TGTGCCAGCAGCGAAGGACAGGGGGCGGAGACCCAGTACTTC.

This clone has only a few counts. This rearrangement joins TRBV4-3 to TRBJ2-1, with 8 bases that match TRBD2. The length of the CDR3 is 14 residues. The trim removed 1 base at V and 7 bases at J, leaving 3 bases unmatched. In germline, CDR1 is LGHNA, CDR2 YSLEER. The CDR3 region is CASSQAGGGNEQFF. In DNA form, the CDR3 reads TGCGCCAGCAGCCAAGCGGGAGGGGGGAATGAGCAGTTCTTC.